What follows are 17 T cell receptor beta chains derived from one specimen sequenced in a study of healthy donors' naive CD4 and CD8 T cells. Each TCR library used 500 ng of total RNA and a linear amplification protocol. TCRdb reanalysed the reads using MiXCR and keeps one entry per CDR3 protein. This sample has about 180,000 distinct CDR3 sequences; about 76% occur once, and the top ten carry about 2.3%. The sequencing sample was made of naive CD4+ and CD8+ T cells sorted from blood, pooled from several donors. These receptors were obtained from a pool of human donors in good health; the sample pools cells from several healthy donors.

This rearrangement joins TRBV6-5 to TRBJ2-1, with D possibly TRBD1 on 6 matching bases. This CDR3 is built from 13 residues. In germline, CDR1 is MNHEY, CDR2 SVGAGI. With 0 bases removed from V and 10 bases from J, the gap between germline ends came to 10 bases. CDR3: CASSYSTGTEQFF. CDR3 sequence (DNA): TGTGCCAGCAGTTACTCGACTGGGACAGAGCAGTTCTTC.

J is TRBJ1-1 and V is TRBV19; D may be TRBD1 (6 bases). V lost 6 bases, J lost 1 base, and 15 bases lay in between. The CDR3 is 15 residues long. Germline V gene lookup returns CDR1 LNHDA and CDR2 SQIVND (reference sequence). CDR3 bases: TGTGCCAGTAGCGTATCGGGACACAAGAACACTGAAGCTTTCTTT. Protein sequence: CASSVSGHKNTEAFF.

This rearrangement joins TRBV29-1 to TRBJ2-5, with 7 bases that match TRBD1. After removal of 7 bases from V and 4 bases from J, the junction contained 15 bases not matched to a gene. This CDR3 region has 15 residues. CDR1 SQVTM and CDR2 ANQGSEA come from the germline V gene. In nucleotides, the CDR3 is TGCAGCGCAATTACAGACAGGGAGAGAAGAGAGACCCAGTACTTC. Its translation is CSAITDRERRETQYF.

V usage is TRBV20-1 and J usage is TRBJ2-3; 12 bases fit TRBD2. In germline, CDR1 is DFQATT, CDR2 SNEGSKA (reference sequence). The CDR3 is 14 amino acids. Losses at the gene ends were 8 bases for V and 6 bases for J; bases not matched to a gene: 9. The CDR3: CSSRLAGVQDTQYF. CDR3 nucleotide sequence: TGCAGTTCCAGACTAGCGGGAGTTCAGGATACGCAGTATTTT.

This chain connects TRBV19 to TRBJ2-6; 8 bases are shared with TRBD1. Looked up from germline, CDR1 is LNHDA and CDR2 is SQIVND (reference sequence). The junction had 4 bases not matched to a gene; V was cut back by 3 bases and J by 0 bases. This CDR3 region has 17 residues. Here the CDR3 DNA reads TGTGCCAGTAGTATGGACAGGGCCATCTCTGGGGCCAACGTCCTGACTTTC. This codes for CASSMDRAISGANVLTF.

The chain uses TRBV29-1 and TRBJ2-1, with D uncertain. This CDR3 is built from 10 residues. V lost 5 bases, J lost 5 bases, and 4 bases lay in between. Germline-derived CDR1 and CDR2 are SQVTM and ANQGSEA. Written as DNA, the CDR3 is TGCAGCGTTCCCAACAATGAGCAGTTCTTC. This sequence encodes CSVPNNEQFF.

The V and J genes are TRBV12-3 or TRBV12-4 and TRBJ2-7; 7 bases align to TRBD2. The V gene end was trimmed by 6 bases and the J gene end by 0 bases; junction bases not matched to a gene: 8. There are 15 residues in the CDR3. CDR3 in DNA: TGTGCCAGCAGCCCCTCAAGCGGGGCCTCCTACGAGCAGTACTTC. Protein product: CASSPSSGASYEQYF.

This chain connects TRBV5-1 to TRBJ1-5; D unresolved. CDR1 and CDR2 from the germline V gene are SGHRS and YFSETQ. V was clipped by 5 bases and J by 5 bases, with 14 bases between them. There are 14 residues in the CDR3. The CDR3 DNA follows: TGCGCCAGCAGGCCTGAAGGGAGTCATCAGCCCCAGCATTTT. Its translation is CASRPEGSHQPQHF.

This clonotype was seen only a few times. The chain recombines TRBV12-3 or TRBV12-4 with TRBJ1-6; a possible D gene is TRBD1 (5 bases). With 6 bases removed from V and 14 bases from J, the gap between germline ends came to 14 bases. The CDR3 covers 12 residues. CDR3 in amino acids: CASSPKGRSLHF. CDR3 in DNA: TGTGCCAGCAGCCCCAAGGGGAGATCCCTCCACTTT.

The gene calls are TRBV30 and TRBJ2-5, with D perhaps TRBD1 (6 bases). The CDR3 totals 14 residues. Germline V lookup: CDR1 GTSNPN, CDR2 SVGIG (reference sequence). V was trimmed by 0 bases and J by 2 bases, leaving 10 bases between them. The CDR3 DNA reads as TGTGCCTGGAGTGTACTACAGGGTCAAGAGACCCAGTACTTC. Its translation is CAWSVLQGQETQYF.

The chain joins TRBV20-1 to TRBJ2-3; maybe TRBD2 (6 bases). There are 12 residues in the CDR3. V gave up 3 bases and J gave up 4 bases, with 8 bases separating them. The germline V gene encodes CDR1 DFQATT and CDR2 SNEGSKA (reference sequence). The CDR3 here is CSASGRADTQYF. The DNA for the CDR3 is TGCAGTGCTAGCGGGAGAGCAGATACGCAGTATTTT.

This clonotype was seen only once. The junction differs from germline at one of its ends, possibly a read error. The CDR3 loop reads CSVDRGEVNTEVFF. Here the CDR3 DNA reads TGCAGCGTTGACCGGGGGGAGGTGAACACTGAAGTTTTCTTT. This chain links TRBV29-1 with TRBJ1-1; D possibly corresponds to TRBD1 (5 bases). The CDR3 sequence is 14 residues long. Germline CDR1 SQVTM, CDR2 ANQGSEA.

The CDR3 protein is CASSLDFRGSEARTDTQYF. In DNA, the CDR3 is TGTGCCAGCAGCTTAGATTTTCGGGGGAGTGAGGCGCGCACAGATACGCAGTATTTT. This sequence joins TRBV11-3 and TRBJ2-3; D perhaps matches TRBD2 (6 bases). The CDR3 contains 19 residues. The V end lost 0 bases, the J end lost 1 base, and 20 bases lay between the germline ends. The germline gives CDR1 SGHNT, CDR2 YENEEA.

The CDR3 DNA follows: TGTGCCAGCAGCCTAATTATCGACGGACAGGGGAACACTGAAGCTTTCTTT. This codes for CASSLIIDGQGNTEAFF. The chain recombines TRBV13 with TRBJ1-1; TRBD1 aligns across 8 bases. The CDR3 is 17 amino acids. The germline CDR1 and CDR2 sequences are PRHDT and FYEKMQ (reference sequence). Losses at the gene ends were 5 bases for V and 1 base for J; bases not matched to a gene: 12.

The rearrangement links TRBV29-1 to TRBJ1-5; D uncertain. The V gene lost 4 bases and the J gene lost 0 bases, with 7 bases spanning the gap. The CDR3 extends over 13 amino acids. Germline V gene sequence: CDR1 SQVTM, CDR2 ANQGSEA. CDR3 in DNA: TGCAGCGTTGTTGGAAATAGCAATCAGCCCCAGCATTTT. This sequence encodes CSVVGNSNQPQHF. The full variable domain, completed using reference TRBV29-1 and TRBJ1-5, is SAVISQKPSRDICQRGTSLTIQCQVDSQVTMMFWYRQQPGQSLTLIATANQGSEATYESGFVIDKFPISRPNLTFSTLTVSNMSPEDSSIYLCSVVGNSNQPQHFGDGTRLSIL.

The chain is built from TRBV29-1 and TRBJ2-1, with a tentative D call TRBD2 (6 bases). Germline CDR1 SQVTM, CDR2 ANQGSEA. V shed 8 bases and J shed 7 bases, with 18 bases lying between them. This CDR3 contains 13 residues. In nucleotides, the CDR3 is TGCAGCATTCTCCCCCCGGGGGAGAATGAGCAGTTCTTC. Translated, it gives CSILPPGENEQFF.

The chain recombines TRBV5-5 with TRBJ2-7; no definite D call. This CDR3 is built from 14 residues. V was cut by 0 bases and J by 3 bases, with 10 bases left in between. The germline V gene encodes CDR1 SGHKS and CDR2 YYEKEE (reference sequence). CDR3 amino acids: CASSLEVRSYEQYF. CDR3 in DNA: TGTGCCAGCAGCTTGGAGGTGCGGAGCTACGAGCAGTACTTC.